The sample holds many counts of the clone carrying this TCR beta chain. The TCRbeta library incorporated unique molecular identifiers. TCRdb re-analysed the PCR reads in MiXCR, keeping a single row per CDR3 protein. Counted here are around 400,000 distinct CDR3 sequences, roughly 22% occurring once; the ten biggest clones make up less than 4.5%. These data originate in a study of T-cell reconstitution after alpha-beta-depleted transplantation in children. Sequences were derived from PBMCs from the stem cell graft donor, sampled from the stem cell graft. The receptor was isolated from a human donor who donated a stem cell graft to a child with acute myeloid leukemia.

The CDR3 region is CASSQTSGAYNEQFF. CDR3 nucleotides: TGTGCCAGCAGTCAAACTAGCGGGGCCTACAATGAGCAGTTCTTC. The chain joins TRBV12-3 or TRBV12-4 to TRBJ2-1, with 10 positions matching TRBD2. Trimming took 5 bases from V and 2 from J; bases not matched to a gene: 3. The CDR3 consists of 15 residues.